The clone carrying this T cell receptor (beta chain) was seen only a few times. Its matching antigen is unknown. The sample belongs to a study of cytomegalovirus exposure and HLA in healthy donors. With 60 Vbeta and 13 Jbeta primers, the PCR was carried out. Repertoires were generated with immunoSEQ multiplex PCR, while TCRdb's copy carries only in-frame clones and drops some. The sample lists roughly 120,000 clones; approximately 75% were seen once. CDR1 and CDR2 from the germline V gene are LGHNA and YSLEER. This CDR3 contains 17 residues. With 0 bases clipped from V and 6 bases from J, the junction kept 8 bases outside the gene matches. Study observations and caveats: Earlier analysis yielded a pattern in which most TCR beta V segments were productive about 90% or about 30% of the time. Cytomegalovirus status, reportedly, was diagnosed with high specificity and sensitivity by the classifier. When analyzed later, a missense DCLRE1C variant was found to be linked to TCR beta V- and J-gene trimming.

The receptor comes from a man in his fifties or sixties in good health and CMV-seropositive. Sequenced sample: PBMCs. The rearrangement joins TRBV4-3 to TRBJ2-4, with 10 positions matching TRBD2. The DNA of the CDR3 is TGCGCCAGCAGCCAAGAATGGAGGTTAGCGGGAGGAAACATTCAGTACTTC. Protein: CASSQEWRLAGGNIQYF.